The sequence of this TCR beta chain was determined in a study of OX40 agonist ivuxolimab in advanced cancers. At the level of the study: 30% to 40% of patients had received prior checkpoint inhibitor therapy.

The CDR3 covers 15 residues. V lost 1 base, J lost 6 bases, and 8 bases stayed unmatched. Germline V gene data show CDR1 as SEHNR and CDR2 as FQNEAQ (reference sequence). Sequencing used immunoSEQ multiplex PCR; TCRdb keeps in-frame clones, though not all of them. This repertoire shows 48,000 or so clones, 81% found once; its top ten account for more than 5.5%. On this clone: Its target is unknown.

General study findings and limits: A proportion of nonresponders additionally exhibited low normalized T-cell clonal expansion. CD4+ T cells averaged fewer expanded clones than CD8+ T cells.

The sequence was collected from an adult with an advanced solid tumor such as melanoma, head and neck, liver or kidney cancer. The chain employs TRBV7-9 and TRBJ1-2; 7 bases map to TRBD1. This sample comprised CD4+ or CD8+ T cells sorted from blood, obtained in a trial of the OX40 agonist ivuxolimab. CDR3 loop: CASSLEWQGGHGYTF. In DNA form, the CDR3 reads TGTGCCAGCAGCTTAGAATGGCAGGGGGGCCATGGCTACACCTTC. The variable domain in full, with the rest retrieved from reference TRBV7-9 and TRBJ1-2, is DTGVSQNPRHKITKRGQNVTFRCDPISEHNRLYWYRQTLGQGPEFLTYFQNEAQLEKSRLLSDRFSAERPKGSFSTLEIQRTEQGDSAMYLCASSLEWQGGHGYTFGSGTRLTVV.